These 24 T cell receptor beta chains were all obtained from the same sample, sequenced in a study of control samples from healthy donors and cancer patients. The table came from immunoSEQ multiplex PCR; TCRdb's copy has only in-frame clones and leaves some out. In the table there are 70,000 to 75,000 clones, over 85% of which are singletons. Material for sequencing was PBMCs. Every receptor here comes from a man aged 60 to 69 with lung cancer.

V gene TRBV7-9 combines with J gene TRBJ1-6; D is undetermined. Trimming stripped 2 bases from V and 0 bases from J, with 14 bases between. The V gene's germline CDR1 is SEHNR and CDR2 FQNEAQ (reference sequence). The CDR3 loop spans 18 amino acids. The CDR3 DNA reads TGTGCCAGCAGCTTACGGGTCGAGAAGAGCTCCTATAATTCACCCCTCCACTTT. Residues: CASSLRVEKSSYNSPLHF. Based on the CDR3 plus reference TRBV7-9 and TRBJ1-6, the full variable domain is DTGVSQNPRHKITKRGQNVTFRCDPISEHNRLYWYRQTLGQGPEFLTYFQNEAQLEKSRLLSDRFSAERPKGSFSTLEIQRTEQGDSAMYLCASSLRVEKSSYNSPLHFGNGTRLTVT.

V is TRBV6-5 and J is TRBJ1-3; D is unclear. CDR1 MNHEY and CDR2 SVGAGI come from the germline V gene. Between the trimmed V and J ends, which lost 2 bases and 4 bases, there was a span of 12 bases. CDR3 size: 15 residues. Written as DNA, the CDR3 is TGTGCCAGCAGTTACGAGGGTCGAGCAGGAAACACCATATATTTT. It encodes CASSYEGRAGNTIYF.

V and J are TRBV4-2 and TRBJ1-1, with D possibly TRBD1 on 5 matching bases. The germline V gene encodes CDR1 LGHNA and CDR2 YNFKEQ. The V gene lost 0 bases and the J gene lost 3 bases, with 14 bases spanning the gap. The CDR3 has 16 amino acids. CDR3 in DNA: TGTGCCAGCAGCCAAGATCCCGGGCAGGGCGACACTGAAGCTTTCTTT. This translates into CASSQDPGQGDTEAFF.

This chain uses TRBV2 with TRBJ2-2; D tentatively fits TRBD1 or TRBD2 (5 bases each). CDR1 SNHLY and CDR2 FYNNEI come from the germline V gene. There are 16 residues in the CDR3. V was shortened by 4 bases and J by 2 bases, with 14 bases between the two germline ends. CDR3 nucleotide sequence: TGTGCCAGCAGTGCCCCAGTAGGGGACAACACCGGGGAGCTGTTTTTT. Amino acid sequence: CASSAPVGDNTGELFF.

The chain links TRBV4-2 to TRBJ2-6, with TRBD1 identical over 9 bases. The CDR3 is 19 residues long. V was pared by 4 bases and J by 4 bases, with 14 bases of the junction left unmatched. Germline loops: CDR1 LGHNA, CDR2 YNFKEQ. CDR3: CASSRASDRGAAGANVLTF. CDR3 nucleotides: TGTGCCAGCAGCCGAGCGTCCGACAGGGGGGCAGCCGGGGCCAACGTCCTGACTTTC.

V usage is TRBV6-6 and J usage is TRBJ1-6; a possible D gene is TRBD1 (5 bases). CDR1 and CDR2 (germline): MNHNY, SVGAGI (reference sequence). The CDR3 extends over 18 amino acids. V gave up 5 bases and J gave up 6 bases, with 23 bases separating them. CDR3 in amino acids: CASSPTPPGSSSNSPLHF. The CDR3 nucleotides read TGTGCCAGCAGTCCCACGCCCCCAGGGTCCTCTTCTAATTCACCCCTCCACTTT.

The chain combines TRBV18 with TRBJ1-1, with D tentatively TRBD1 (5 bases). Trimming took 2 bases from V and 1 from J, leaving 8 bases between them. Germline-derived CDR1 and CDR2 are KGHSH and LQKENI. The CDR3 loop spans 14 amino acids. The CDR3 region is CASSPARGNTEAFF. The CDR3 DNA reads as TGTGCCAGCTCACCAGCAAGGGGGAACACTGAAGCTTTCTTT.

The chain joins TRBV9 to TRBJ1-1; 9 positions agree with TRBD1. J lost 0 bases, V lost 4 bases, and 7 bases had no gene match. In germline, CDR1 is SGDLS, CDR2 YYNGEE. This CDR3 is built from 16 residues. DNA for the CDR3: TGTGCCAGCAGCCCACAACAGGGGGCAGTGAACACTGAAGCTTTCTTT. Its protein product is CASSPQQGAVNTEAFF.

The chain has TRBV18 and TRBJ2-3; the D call may be TRBD1 or TRBD2 (5 bases each). Germline CDR1 is KGHSH and CDR2 is LQKENI. The V end lost 2 bases, the J end lost 4 bases, and 7 bases lay between the germline ends. The CDR3 covers 13 residues. The CDR3 protein is CASSPRDADTQYF. The CDR3 nucleotides read TGTGCCAGCTCACCAAGGGACGCAGATACGCAGTATTTT.

The CDR3 DNA reads TGTGCCACCACTAGACAGCCGAACACTGAAGCTTTCTTT. It codes for CATTRQPNTEAFF. J is TRBJ1-1 and V is TRBV19, with D perhaps TRBD1 (5 bases). Looked up from germline, CDR1 is LNHDA and CDR2 is SQIVND (reference sequence). CDR3 length equals 13 residues. V lost 10 bases and J 1 base, leaving 13 bases between the germline ends.

V gene TRBV15 combines with J gene TRBJ2-3; D remains unclear. V lost 5 bases to trimming and J lost 2 bases, with 14 bases between them. The CDR3 is 15 residues long. The V gene's germline CDR1 is LNHNV and CDR2 YYDKDF (reference sequence). The CDR3 spells CATSEGSLNTDTQYF. The CDR3 DNA is TGTGCCACCAGCGAAGGATCCCTTAACACAGATACGCAGTATTTT.

A single count supports this clone. This chain connects TRBV11-3 to TRBJ2-3; tentatively, D is TRBD1 (6 bases). Germline V gene lookup returns CDR1 SGHNT and CDR2 YENEEA. Trimming took 4 bases from V and 2 from J, leaving 10 bases between them. The CDR3 is 14 residues long. The CDR3 spells CASSYQGYTDTQYF. The DNA for the CDR3 is TGTGCCAGCAGCTATCAGGGGTACACAGATACGCAGTATTTT.

The genes are TRBV9 and TRBJ2-7; 7 positions match TRBD1. V lost 0 bases and J lost 5; bases outside the gene matches: 2. Germline V lookup: CDR1 SGDLS, CDR2 YYNGEE. This CDR3 is 13 amino acids long. CDR3 nucleotide sequence: TGTGCCAGCAGCGTAGACAGGGGAAACGAGCAGTACTTC. Encoded protein: CASSVDRGNEQYF.

J is TRBJ2-6 and V is TRBV9; D not certain. Germline CDR1 is SGDLS and CDR2 is YYNGEE. This CDR3 comprises 15 residues. The V end was cut by 0 bases, the J end by 0 bases, with 4 bases between. CDR3 DNA sequence: TGTGCCAGCAGCGTAGCTCACTCTGGGGCCAACGTCCTGACTTTC. Translating it yields CASSVAHSGANVLTF. Full variable domain (missing parts from reference TRBV9 and TRBJ2-6): DSGVTQTPKHLITATGQRVTLRCSPRSGDLSVYWYQQSLDQGLQFLIQYYNGEERAKGNILERFSAQQFPDLHSELNLSSLELGDSALYFCASSVAHSGANVLTFGAGSRLTVL.

This clone was seen a single time. V usage is TRBV6-2 or TRBV6-3 and J usage is TRBJ2-7; D is uncertain. CDR1 and CDR2 from the germline V gene are MNHEY and SVGEGT. This CDR3 region has 16 residues. Trimming removed 2 bases from V and 0 bases from J, with 14 bases in between. CDR3 protein: CASSYNARLSSYEQYV. CDR3 nucleotides: TGTGCCAGCAGTTACAACGCGAGACTCAGCTCCTACGAGCAGTACGTC.

The CDR3 reads CAWSVRGDRDGGYTF. CDR3 bases: TGTGCCTGGAGTGTAAGGGGAGACAGGGACGGCGGCTACACCTTC. This sequence joins TRBV30 and TRBJ1-2; 7 bases align to TRBD1. The CDR3 loop spans 15 amino acids. V lost 0 bases, J lost 8 bases, and 12 bases stayed unmatched. Germline V gives CDR1 GTSNPN, CDR2 SVGIG (reference sequence).

This clone has a single count. CDR3 sequence: CASSLSIKETQYF. CDR3 sequence (DNA): TGTGCCAGCAGCTTATCCATAAAAGAGACCCAGTACTTC. This sequence joins TRBV11-2 and TRBJ2-5; D is undetermined. Trimming took off 2 bases at V and 3 bases at J, with 7 bases between the two ends. This CDR3 contains 13 residues. Germline lookup yields CDR1 SGHAT and CDR2 FQNNGV.

This clone appeared once. This chain uses TRBV18 with TRBJ2-3; 9 nucleotides align to TRBD1. Unmatched junction bases numbered 9, after V lost 7 bases and J lost 10 bases. The CDR3 is 13 residues long. Germline CDR1 is KGHSH and CDR2 is LQKENI. The CDR3 DNA reads TGTGCCAGCTTGACGGGACAGGGCGGTTCGCAGTATTTT. This translates into CASLTGQGGSQYF. The full variable domain, in which reference TRBV18 and TRBJ2-3 provide the parts outside the CDR3, is NAGVMQNPRHLVRRRGQEARLRCSPMKGHSHVYWYRQLPEEGLKFMVYLQKENIIDESGMPKERFSAEFPKEGPSILRIQQVVRGDSAAYFCASLTGQGGSQYFGPGTRLTVL.

The chain has TRBV6-6 and TRBJ2-1; tentative D call: TRBD2 (6 bases). Per germline, CDR1 MNHNY and CDR2 SVGAGI (reference sequence). The CDR3 has 15 residues. The V and J ends lost 0 bases and 4 bases respectively, with 10 bases between them. DNA of the CDR3: TGTGCCAGCAGTTACTCGATTAGCGGATACAATGAGCAGTTCTTC. It encodes CASSYSISGYNEQFF.

The chain uses TRBV7-9 and TRBJ2-5, with D possibly being TRBD2 (7 bases). Between the trimmed V and J ends, which lost 6 bases and 2 bases, there was a span of 10 bases. This CDR3 has 13 amino acids. CDR1 is SEHNR, CDR2 FQNEAQ, per germline (reference sequence). In DNA, the CDR3 is TGTGCCAGCAGAGGGGGGGTGCAAGAGACCCAGTACTTC. Translation: CASRGGVQETQYF.

This chain joins TRBV3-1 (or the pseudogene TRBV3-2) and TRBJ2-5; tentative D call: TRBD1 (6 bases). Germline CDR1 reads LGHDT; CDR2 reads YNNKEL (reference sequence). The CDR3 loop spans 14 amino acids. The V end was cut by 4 bases, the J end by 5 bases, with 14 bases between. CDR3 amino acids: CASSPWTDKETQYF. The CDR3 coding sequence is TGTGCCAGCAGCCCCTGGACAGATAAGGAGACCCAGTACTTC.

The CDR3 sequence is CASSWSGGPEQYV. The DNA for the CDR3 is TGTGCCAGCAGCTGGTCAGGGGGCCCCGAGCAGTACGTC. The V gene is TRBV7-9, the J gene TRBJ2-7, with 8 bases that match TRBD1. V gave up 4 bases and J gave up 6 bases; unmatched junction bases: 5. Germline V gives CDR1 SEHNR, CDR2 FQNEAQ (reference sequence). This CDR3 contains 13 residues.

This chain uses TRBV5-4 with TRBJ2-5; D possibly corresponds to TRBD2 (5 bases). CDR3 length equals 13 residues. V lost 0 bases and J 2 bases, leaving 5 bases between the germline ends. Germline V gives CDR1 SGHNT, CDR2 YYREEE (reference sequence). The CDR3 protein is CASSLGLQETQYF. In DNA, the CDR3 is TGTGCCAGCAGCTTGGGACTACAAGAGACCCAGTACTTC.

A single count supports this clone. This chain connects TRBV4-1 to TRBJ2-2; D may be TRBD2 (5 bases). V lost 4 bases and J 2 bases, leaving 11 bases between the germline ends. The CDR3 length is 15 residues. Germline CDR1 and CDR2: MGHRA and YSYEKL. CDR3 amino acids: CASSRERSNTGELFF. DNA for the CDR3: TGCGCCAGCAGCCGCGAGCGGAGCAACACCGGGGAGCTGTTTTTT.